What follows describes a single T cell receptor beta chain. This clone appeared a few times. Its specific antigen is unknown. No base quality values were provided; no much bigger clone lies one nucleotide off. The entire amount of isolated RNA was reverse transcribed using the High Capacity cDNA Reverse Transcription Kit, so the sequenced TCRB transcripts were expressed ones. Naive, central memory and regulatory T cell samples underwent deep immunoSEQ sequencing, averaging around 3.9 million total reads per sample. After sorted cells were lysed in RLT buffer, RNA was extracted with DNase-treated RNeasy Micro or Mini kits, with the choice depending on cell number. To prevent cross-contamination, each cell subset was processed individually, whereas patient and healthy donor samples were processed jointly. The immunoSEQ multiplex PCR was used to amplify TCRB sequences from cDNA, generating 87-bp fragments that spanned the CDR3 region. Sequencing of the amplicons was performed on the Illumina HiSeq platform. As for the original processing: PCR bias was corrected computationally using synthetic template baselines, and reads within Hamming distance 2 were collapsed, with unmergeable singletons discarded. By aligning reads against IMGT, V, D and J genes, CDR3 length, and insertions or deletions at six rearrangement sites were assigned. Clonotype counts were normalized to sorted cell number within each subset before computing true diversity and Gini coefficients with the tcR R package. The overlap coefficient, calculated on TCRB nucleotide sequences, was used to quantify repertoire sharing. As a proxy for the pre-selection repertoire, out-of-frame TCRB sequences from naive cells were analyzed. In its TCRdb copy, this immuneACCESS table keeps in-frame sequences only and misses some clones. Where compared with another copy, unresolved V genes explain less than half of these, and the others have no known cause. That table is the source of V, J and clone size, and D and trimming were worked out from the DNA. This sample has about 410,000 clones in its table, and about 15% of those were observed once. Around 0.035% of the sample rests with the top ten.

The data are from a study of beta chain features in type 1 diabetes (dated by TCRdb to between 2018 and 2020). Background for the entire study: Mean age, gender distribution, total cell number and subset yield did not differ between patients and healthy donors. A total of about 110,000,000 sorted cells were examined across all samples, and a strong correlation was observed between cell number per subset and RNA yield. Naive and central memory subsets were obtained from all 30 or so donors, but regulatory and stem cell-like memory subsets were isolated from only 8 patients and roughly eight healthy donors. The study compared TCRB repertoires of sorted circulating CD4+ T cell subsets between recently diagnosed type 1 diabetes patients and matched healthy donors.

The paper as a whole reports these results and caveats: Type 1 diabetes patients showed a moderate but significant shortening of TCRB CDR3 length in all four CD4+ subsets. Because small numbers of individuals were included in the HLA sub-analyses, any influence of HLA type on TCRB rearrangement was left unresolved. Because cDNA was sequenced instead of genomic DNA, highly expressing activated cells could be over-represented, though the groups showed no difference in activation or CD3 levels. At VDJ recombination sites, type 1 diabetes patients had fewer insertions and more deleted nucleotides, which implies abnormalities in thymic rearrangement. PCR may preferentially amplify shorter templates, but because patient and control samples were amplified and corrected together, any resulting skew would affect both groups equally. Naive, central memory and regulatory TCRB repertoires appeared more similar among patients than among healthy donors.

From each donor, a single peripheral blood sample of 90 to 150 mL on average was drawn into heparinised tubes. Using a panel that included CD45RO, CCR7, CD25, CD127, CD95 and CD27, naive, central memory, regulatory and stem cell-like memory CD4+ T cells were sorted on a BD FACSAria II. Every sorted population had a purity above 95%. Right away, PBMCs were isolated by Lymphoprep density gradient centrifugation and were stained directly, with no culture step. So that batch effects would be minimized, each experiment stained and sorted samples in pairs, pairing one healthy donor with one patient. The sample comprised naive CD4+ T cells from blood. Explained via the paper, the cell subset or site label denotes: true naive CD4+ T cells. The clonotype was recovered from a man aged 25-45 years in good health.

The DNA is as follows: TGTGCCAGCAGCTTGGGGGGCCCTGGGTACTACGAGCAGTACTTC. Translated, this gives CASSLGGPGYYEQYF. The chain links TRBV7-2 with TRBJ2-7; the D gene is possibly TRBD1 or TRBD2, with 6 bases matching each. The CDR3 covers 15 residues, taking in both the cysteine and the phenylalanine. Left in the record is the CDR3 DNA by itself, 45 bases read in frame from the first base. Relative to germline, V is 3 bases shorter and J is 3 bases shorter, with 15 bases between their ends. Sequences SGHTA (CDR1) and FQGNSA (CDR2) are obtained from the germline V gene.